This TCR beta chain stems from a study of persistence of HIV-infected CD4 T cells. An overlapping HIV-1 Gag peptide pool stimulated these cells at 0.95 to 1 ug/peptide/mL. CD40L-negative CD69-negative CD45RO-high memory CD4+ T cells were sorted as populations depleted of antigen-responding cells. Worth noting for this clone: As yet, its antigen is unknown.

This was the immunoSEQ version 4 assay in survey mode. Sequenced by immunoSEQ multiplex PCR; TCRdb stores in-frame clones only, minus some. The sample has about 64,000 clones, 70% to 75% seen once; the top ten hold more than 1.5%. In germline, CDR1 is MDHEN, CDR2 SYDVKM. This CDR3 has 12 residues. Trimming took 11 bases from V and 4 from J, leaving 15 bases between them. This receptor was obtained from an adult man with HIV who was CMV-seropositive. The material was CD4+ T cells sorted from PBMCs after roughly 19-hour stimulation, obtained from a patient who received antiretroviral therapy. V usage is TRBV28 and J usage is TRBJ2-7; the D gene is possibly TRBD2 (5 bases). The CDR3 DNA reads TGTGCCGCGCGAGGGCCGGGGTACGAGCAGTACTTC. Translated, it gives CAARGPGYEQYF.